The entry that follows covers one TCR beta chain sequence. The antigen remains undetermined. V lost 10 bases to trimming and J lost 6 bases; unmatched junction nucleotides: 5. In germline, CDR1 is SNHLY, CDR2 FYNNEI. The CDR3 is 12 amino acids. These data are taken from a study of cytomegalovirus exposure and HLA in healthy donors. General study results and limits: TCR beta sequences reportedly predicted the HLA-A and HLA-B alleles of most subjects accurately. Researchers catalogued approximately 170 TCR beta chains as cytomegalovirus-associated. A later analysis found most CMV-associated TCR beta chains apparently HLA-restricted.

The PCR used 60 Vbeta and 13 Jbeta primers. Clones were read by immunoSEQ multiplex PCR, and TCRdb kept only the in-frame ones, dropping some. The sample lists 140,000 or so clones; approximately 80% were seen once. The genes are TRBV2 and TRBJ1-4; TRBD1 matches at 7 bases. This receptor was taken from a female donor in good health and CMV-seronegative. Sequences were obtained from PBMCs. For the CDR3, the DNA is TGTGCCAAGGACAGGACGGATGAAAAACTGTTTTTT. Translated: CAKDRTDEKLFF. The complete variable domain, with remaining parts taken from reference TRBV2 and TRBJ1-4, reads EPEVTQTPSHQVTQMGQEVILRCVPISNHLYFYWYRQILGQKVEFLVSFYNNEISEKSEIFDDQFSVERPDGSNFTLKIRSTKLEDSAMYFCAKDRTDEKLFFGSGTQLSVL.